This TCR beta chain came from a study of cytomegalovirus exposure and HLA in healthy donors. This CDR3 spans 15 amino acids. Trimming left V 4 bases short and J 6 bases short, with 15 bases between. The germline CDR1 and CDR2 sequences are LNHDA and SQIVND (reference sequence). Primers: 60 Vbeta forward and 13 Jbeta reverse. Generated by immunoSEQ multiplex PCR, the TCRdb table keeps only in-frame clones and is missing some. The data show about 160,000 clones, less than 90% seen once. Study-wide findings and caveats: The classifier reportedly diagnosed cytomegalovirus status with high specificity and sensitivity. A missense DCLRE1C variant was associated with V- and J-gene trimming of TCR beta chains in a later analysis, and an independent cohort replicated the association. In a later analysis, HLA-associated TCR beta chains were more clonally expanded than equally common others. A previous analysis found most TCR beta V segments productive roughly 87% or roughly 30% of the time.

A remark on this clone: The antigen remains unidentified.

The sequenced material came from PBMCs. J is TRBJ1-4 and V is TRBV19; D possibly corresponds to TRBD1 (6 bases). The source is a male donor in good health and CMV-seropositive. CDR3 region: CASSKGQGRDEKLFF. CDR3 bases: TGTGCCAGTAGTAAGGGGCAGGGGCGAGATGAAAAACTGTTTTTT. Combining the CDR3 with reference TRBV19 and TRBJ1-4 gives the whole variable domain DGGITQSPKYLFRKEGQNVTLSCEQNLNHDAMYWYRQDPGQGLRLIYYSQIVNDFQKGDIAEGYSVSREKKESFPLTVTSAQKNPTAFYLCASSKGQGRDEKLFFGSGTQLSVL.